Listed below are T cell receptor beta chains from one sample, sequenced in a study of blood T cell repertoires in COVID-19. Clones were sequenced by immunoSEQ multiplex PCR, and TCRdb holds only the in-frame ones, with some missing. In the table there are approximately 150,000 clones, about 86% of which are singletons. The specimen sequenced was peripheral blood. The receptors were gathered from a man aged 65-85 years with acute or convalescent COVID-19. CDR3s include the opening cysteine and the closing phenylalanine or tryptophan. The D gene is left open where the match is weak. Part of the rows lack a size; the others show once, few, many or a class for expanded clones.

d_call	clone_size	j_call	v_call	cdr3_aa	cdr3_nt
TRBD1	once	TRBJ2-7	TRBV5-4	CASSLAGQGVSYEQYF	TGTGCCAGCAGCCTGGCCGGACAGGGGGTCTCCTACGAGCAGTACTTC
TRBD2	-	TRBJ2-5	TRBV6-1	CASRHPGLGKETQYF	TGTGCCAGCAGACACCCGGGACTAGGGAAAGAGACCCAGTACTTC
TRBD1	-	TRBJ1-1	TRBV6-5	CASHRGQGTEAFF	TGTGCCAGCCACAGGGGGCAGGGCACTGAAGCTTTCTTT
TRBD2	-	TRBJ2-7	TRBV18	CASSLSPGTSIHEQYF	TGTGCCAGCTCACTTTCCCCCGGGACTAGTATCCACGAGCAGTACTTC
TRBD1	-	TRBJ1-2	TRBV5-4	CASRYDRGPVGYTF	TGTGCCAGCAGGTACGACAGGGGGCCAGTGGGCTACACCTTC
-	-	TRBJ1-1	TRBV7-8	CASSSILGGEAFF	TGTGCCAGCAGTTCAATACTCGGCGGGGAAGCTTTCTTT
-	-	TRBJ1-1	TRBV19	CASTSFGGLNTEAFF	TGTGCCAGTACCTCTTTCGGGGGTTTGAACACTGAAGCTTTCTTT
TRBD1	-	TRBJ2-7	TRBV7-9	CASSLTQGAINEQYF	TGTGCCAGCAGCTTAACTCAGGGGGCAATCAACGAGCAGTACTTC
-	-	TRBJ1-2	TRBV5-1	CASSLDPRGTYGYTF	TGCGCCAGCAGCTTGGACCCGCGGGGCACCTATGGCTACACCTTC
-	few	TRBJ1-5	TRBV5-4	CASSGQPGDQPQHF	TGTGCCAGCAGCGGACAGCCCGGGGATCAGCCCCAGCATTTT
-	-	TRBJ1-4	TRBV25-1	CASSEWVGGAGEKLFF	TGTGCCAGCAGTGAATGGGTCGGGGGGGCTGGTGAAAAACTGTTTTTT
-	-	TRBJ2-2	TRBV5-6	CASSGDRANTGELFF	TGTGCCAGCAGCGGTGACAGAGCGAACACCGGGGAGCTGTTTTTT
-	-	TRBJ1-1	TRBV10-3	CAISESIGGNTEAFF	TGTGCCATCAGTGAGTCGATCGGAGGGAACACTGAAGCTTTCTTT
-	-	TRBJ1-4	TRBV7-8	CASSLASGGAKLFF	TGTGCCAGCAGCTTAGCTTCGGGGGGCGCAAAACTGTTTTTT
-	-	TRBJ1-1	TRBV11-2	CASSLSGTEAFF	TGTGCCAGCAGCTTAAGCGGCACTGAAGCTTTCTTT
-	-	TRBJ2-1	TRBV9	CASSVGRNSYNEQFF	TGTGCCAGCAGCGTAGGGCGGAACTCCTACAATGAGCAGTTCTTC
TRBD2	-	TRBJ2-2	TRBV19	CASSVERLAGTATYTGELFF	TGTGCCAGTAGTGTAGAAAGACTAGCGGGGACCGCCACCTACACCGGGGAGCTGTTTTTT
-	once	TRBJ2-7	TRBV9	CASSPGGSKPYEQYF	TGTGCCAGCAGCCCAGGGGGGAGTAAACCCTACGAGCAGTACTTC
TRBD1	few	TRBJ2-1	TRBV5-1	CASSLGGTEYNEQFF	TGCGCCAGCAGCTTGGGGGGGACAGAGTACAATGAGCAGTTCTTC
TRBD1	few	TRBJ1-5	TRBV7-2	CASSLGTRQGIFNQPQHF	TGTGCCAGCAGCTTAGGGACGCGACAGGGGATCTTCAATCAGCCCCAGCATTTT
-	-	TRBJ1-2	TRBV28	CASSLQGLHYGYTF	TGTGCCAGCAGTTTACAGGGGCTCCACTATGGCTACACCTTC
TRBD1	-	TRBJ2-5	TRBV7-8	CASSLRQGLIQETQYF	TGTGCCAGCAGCTTAAGACAGGGATTGATCCAAGAGACCCAGTACTTC
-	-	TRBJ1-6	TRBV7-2	CASSLVVENSPLHF	TGTGCCAGCAGCTTAGTTGTGGAGAATTCACCCCTCCACTTT
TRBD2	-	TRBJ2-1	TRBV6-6	CASSSAGTRLNEQFF	TGTGCCAGCAGTTCCGCCGGGACTAGACTCAATGAGCAGTTCTTC
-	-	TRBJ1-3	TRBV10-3	CAISTTTGTTGNTIYF	TGTGCCATCAGCACAACAACCGGGACAACTGGAAACACCATATATTTT
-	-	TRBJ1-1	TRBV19	CASSMRTPGVEAFF	TGTGCCAGTAGTATGCGCACCCCCGGGGTTGAAGCTTTCTTT
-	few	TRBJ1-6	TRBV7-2	CASSLGQGYNSPLHF	TGTGCCAGCAGCTTAGGGCAGGGATATAATTCACCCCTCCACTTT
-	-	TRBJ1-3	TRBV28	CASSLSRSGNTIYF	TGTGCCAGCAGTTTAAGCCGCTCTGGAAACACCATATATTTT
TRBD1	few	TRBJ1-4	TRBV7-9	CASSSQTGVGEKLFF	TGTGCCAGCAGCTCACAAACAGGGGTTGGTGAAAAACTGTTTTTT
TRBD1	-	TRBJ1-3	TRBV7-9	CASSSDRGGGNTIYF	TGTGCCAGCAGCTCGGACAGGGGTGGTGGAAACACCATATATTTT
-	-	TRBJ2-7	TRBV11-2	CASSLERGLVYEQYF	TGTGCCAGCAGCTTAGAGCGAGGACTGGTCTACGAGCAGTACTTC
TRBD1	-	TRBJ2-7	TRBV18	CASSEQRGQGAMEQYF	TGTGCCAGCTCAGAACAAAGGGGTCAGGGGGCAATGGAGCAGTACTTC
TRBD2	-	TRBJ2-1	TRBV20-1	CSASPTGGRAPNEQFF	TGCAGTGCTAGTCCAACGGGCGGGAGGGCCCCCAATGAGCAGTTCTTC
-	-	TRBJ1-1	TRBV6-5	CASSYRHSRDTEAFF	TGTGCCAGCAGTTACAGGCATTCCCGGGACACTGAAGCTTTCTTT
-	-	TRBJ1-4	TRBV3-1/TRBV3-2	CASSQVGDEKLFF	TGTGCCAGCAGCCAAGTAGGGGATGAAAAACTGTTTTTT
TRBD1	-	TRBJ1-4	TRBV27	CASSFVGQGATNEKLFF	TGTGCCAGCAGTTTTGTGGGACAGGGAGCAACTAATGAAAAACTGTTTTTT
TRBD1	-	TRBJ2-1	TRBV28	CASTSLGQGADEQFF	TGTGCCAGCACTTCCTTGGGACAGGGGGCCGATGAGCAGTTCTTC
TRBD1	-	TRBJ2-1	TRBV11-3	CASSLDPARGNEQFF	TGTGCCAGCAGCTTAGATCCGGCCAGGGGGAATGAGCAGTTCTTC
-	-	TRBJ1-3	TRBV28	CASRSGPSGNTIYF	TGTGCCAGCAGATCAGGGCCCTCTGGAAACACCATATATTTT
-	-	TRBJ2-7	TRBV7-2	CASSQTGGRYEQYF	TGTGCCAGCAGCCAGACAGGCGGAAGGTACGAGCAGTACTTC
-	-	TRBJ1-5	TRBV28	CASSSGDQPQHF	TGTGCCAGCAGTTCAGGGGATCAGCCCCAGCATTTT
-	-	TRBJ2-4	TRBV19	CASSIGRSLAKNIQYF	TGTGCCAGTAGTATAGGCCGGTCCTTAGCCAAAAACATTCAGTACTTC
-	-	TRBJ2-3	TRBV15	CATSRSHLASASNPLYATQYF	TGTGCCACCAGCAGATCCCATTTGGCTAGCGCCTCGAACCCCCTTTATGCCACGCAGTATTTT
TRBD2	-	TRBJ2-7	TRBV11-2	CASSPGGAGEGPTYEQYF	TGTGCCAGCAGCCCCGGTGGGGCGGGGGAGGGACCTACCTACGAGCAGTACTTC
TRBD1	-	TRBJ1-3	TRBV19	CASSPGTGWRISSGNTIYF	TGTGCCAGTAGTCCCGGGACAGGGTGGCGAATCAGCTCTGGAAACACCATATATTTT
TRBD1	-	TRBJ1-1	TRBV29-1	CSVRATGETEAFF	TGCAGCGTTCGGGCGACAGGGGAAACTGAAGCTTTCTTT
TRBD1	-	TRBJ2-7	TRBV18	CASSPGQGAIYEQYF	TGTGCCAGCTCACCAGGGCAGGGGGCTATCTACGAGCAGTACTTC
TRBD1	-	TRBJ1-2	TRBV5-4	CASSQQGTNYGYTF	TGTGCCAGCAGCCAACAGGGGACTAACTATGGCTACACCTTC
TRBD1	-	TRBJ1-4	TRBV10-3	CAISESGTGREKLFF	TGTGCCATCAGTGAGTCCGGGACAGGGCGAGAAAAACTGTTTTTT
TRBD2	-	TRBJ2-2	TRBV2	CASSLAGSNGELFF	TGTGCCAGCAGTCTAGCGGGATCAAACGGGGAGCTGTTTTTT